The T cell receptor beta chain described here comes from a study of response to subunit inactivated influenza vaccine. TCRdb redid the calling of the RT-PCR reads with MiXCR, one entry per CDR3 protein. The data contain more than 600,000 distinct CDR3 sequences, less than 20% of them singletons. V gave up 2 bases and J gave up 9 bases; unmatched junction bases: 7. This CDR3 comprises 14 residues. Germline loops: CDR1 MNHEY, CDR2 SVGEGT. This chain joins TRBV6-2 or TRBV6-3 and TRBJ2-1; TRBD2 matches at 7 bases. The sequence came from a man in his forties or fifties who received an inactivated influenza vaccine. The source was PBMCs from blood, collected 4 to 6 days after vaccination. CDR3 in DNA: TGTGCCAGCAGTTACCCGTTTGGCGGGGGTGAGCAGTTCTTC. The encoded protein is CASSYPFGGGEQFF.